This TCR beta chain appears in the sequencing data of a study of Graves' ophthalmopathy and Graves' hyperthyroidism. This CDR3 contains 13 residues. CDR1 is MNHEY and CDR2 is SMNVEV in the germline V gene (reference sequence). Trimming removed 2 bases at V and 2 bases at J, with 6 bases between. Study results and caveats: Sensitivity of approximately 90% and specificity of about 81% were achieved when a 13-signature model separated ophthalmopathy from stable hyperthyroidism. The model reached approximately 67% sensitivity and around 72% specificity for predicting ophthalmopathy progression.

Under 3 months in duration, the ophthalmopathy in affected donors had moderate-to-severe activity, CAS ≥3 and NOSPECS ≥4. The sample holds many counts of this clonotype. What it binds is not known. RNA transcripts provided the template for amplifying TCR beta CDR3 regions. An initial RT-PCR round employing HTBI primers preceded a second-round multiplex PCR. MiXCR, run by TCRdb on the multiplex PCR reads, gives a single entry per CDR3 protein. The sample carries some 150,000 distinct CDR3 sequences, roughly 36% recorded once. This TCR derives from a man aged 25-45 years with Graves' ophthalmopathy. The sequencing input was peripheral blood. This chain connects TRBV27 to TRBJ1-2, with D uncertain. The CDR3 DNA reads as TGTGCCAGCAGTTTAGGATACAACTATGGCTACACCTTC. This gives the protein CASSLGYNYGYTF.